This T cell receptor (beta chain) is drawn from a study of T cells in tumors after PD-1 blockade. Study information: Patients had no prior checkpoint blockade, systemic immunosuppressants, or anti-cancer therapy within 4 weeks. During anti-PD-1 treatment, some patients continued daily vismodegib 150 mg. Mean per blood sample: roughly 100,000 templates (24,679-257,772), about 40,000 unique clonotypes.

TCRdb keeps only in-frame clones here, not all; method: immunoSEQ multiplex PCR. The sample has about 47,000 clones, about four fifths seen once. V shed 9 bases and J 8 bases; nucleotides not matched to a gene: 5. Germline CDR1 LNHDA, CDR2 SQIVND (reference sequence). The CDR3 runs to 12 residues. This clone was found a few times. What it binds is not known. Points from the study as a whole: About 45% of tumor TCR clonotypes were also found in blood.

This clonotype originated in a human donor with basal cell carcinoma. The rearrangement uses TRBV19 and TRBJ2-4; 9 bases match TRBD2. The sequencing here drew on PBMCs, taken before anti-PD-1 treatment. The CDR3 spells CASRLAGDIQYF. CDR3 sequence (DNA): TGTGCCAGCCGATTAGCGGGAGACATTCAGTACTTC.